A selection of T cell receptor beta chains follows, all from one sample in a study of cytomegalovirus exposure and HLA in healthy donors. Some clones are missing from TCRdb's copy, which holds only in-frame ones; the method was immunoSEQ multiplex PCR. The sample carries about 150,000 clones, 65% to 85% recorded once. The sample was PBMCs. These receptors were obtained from a male donor in good health and CMV-seronegative. The CDR3 runs from the conserved cysteine through the conserved F or W. D genes are given only for firm matches. Clone sizes are given selectively: once, few, many, or a class where the clone is expanded.

>NA|TRBV5-1|TRBD1
CASSLAMTGGREKLFF
>NA|TRBV23-1|NA
CASSNGTGELFF
>NA|TRBV19|NA
CASSIGPERFNEQFF
>NA|TRBV29-1|TRBD2
CSVGGGSAETQYF
>NA|TRBV5-1|TRBD2
CASSLAWGGETQYF
>few|TRBV5-1|NA
CASSLASAHNEQFF
>NA|TRBV5-4|NA
CASRTSGGGTDTQYF
>few|TRBV4-1|TRBD1
CASSHRSSLGTGQNTEAFF
>NA|TRBV27|NA
CASSSLYGVDGTDTQYF
>NA|TRBV7-6|TRBD2
CASSLAAGGGYEQYF
>few|TRBV7-2|NA
CASSLNRNTEAFF
>NA|TRBV4-2|NA
CASSQDRSSYEQYF
>once|TRBV7-2|TRBD1
CASSLALRDRGLEQYF
>NA|TRBV19|NA
CASNRLAGWSGANVLTF
>NA|TRBV4-3|TRBD1
CASSHGTGPQETQYF
>NA|TRBV6-5|TRBD1
CASSYVGQGAKEAFF
>NA|TRBV7-8|TRBD2
CASSTFPSGKAYEQYF
>NA|TRBV2|NA
CASSEAALTTGWGGYTF
>NA|TRBV5-1|TRBD2
CASSGQTSGRGNEQYF
>once|TRBV30|TRBD2
CAWSVRWTSGQGEQFF
>NA|TRBV27|NA
CASSPIDRGYEQYF
>NA|TRBV11-2|TRBD1
CASSLGGTGSTDTQYF
>NA|TRBV6-6|NA
CASSYSTENTEAFF
>NA|TRBV5-1|NA
CASCRGTNQPQHF
>NA|TRBV19|NA
CASTSGSQLYF
>NA|TRBV4-3|NA
CASSQTGDSSYNEQFF